Each of the 32 T cell receptor beta chains below was sequenced from the same sample in a study of T cells in Graves' hyperthyroidism and ophthalmopathy. What was amplified from RNA transcripts were TCR beta CDR3 regions. First-round RT-PCR with HTBI primers amplified the TCR CDR3 region. TCRdb re-called the multiplex PCR reads with MiXCR, one entry per CDR3 protein. The sample yields under 450,000 distinct CDR3 sequences, approximately 14% seen once. Sequenced material: blood. All receptors derive from a woman aged 18-29 years with Graves' hyperthyroidism.

This clonotype was detected ten times or more. The chain recombines TRBV6-1 with TRBJ2-3, with a tentative D call TRBD1 (6 bases). Between the trimmed V and J ends, which lost 7 bases and 5 bases, there was a span of 16 bases. The CDR3 is 14 amino acids. Germline values: CDR1 MNHNS, CDR2 SASEGT. CDR3 nucleotide sequence: TGTGCCAGCACCCGCACAGGGAGAGGAGATACGCAGTATTTT. Amino acids: CASTRTGRGDTQYF.

At least ten counts were recorded for this clonotype. V is TRBV4-2 and J is TRBJ2-1; 8 bases are a match to TRBD2. Trimming removed 0 bases from V and 4 bases from J; junction bases left unmatched: 5. In germline, CDR1 is LGHNA, CDR2 YNFKEQ. The CDR3 extends over 16 amino acids. The chain's CDR3 is CASSQDLAGNYNEQFF. In nucleotides, the CDR3 is TGTGCCAGCAGCCAAGACCTAGCGGGTAATTACAATGAGCAGTTCTTC.

This clonotype was observed a handful of times. This chain joins TRBV5-4 and TRBJ2-2; 10 nucleotides agree with TRBD2. The CDR3 totals 16 residues. Germline lookup yields CDR1 SGHNT and CDR2 YYREEE (reference sequence). The V gene end was trimmed by 4 bases and the J gene end by 7 bases; junction bases not matched to a gene: 10. The CDR3 here is CASSPGLAGVNGELFF. The CDR3 coding sequence is TGTGCCAGCAGCCCCGGTCTAGCGGGAGTAAACGGGGAGCTGTTTTTT.

The chain uses TRBV28 and TRBJ1-1; no definite D call. Germline V gene data show CDR1 as MDHEN and CDR2 as SYDVKM. Between the trimmed V and J ends, which lost 3 bases and 0 bases, there was a span of 8 bases. The length of the CDR3 is 14 residues. The CDR3 DNA is TGTGCCAGCAGTTTTACGGACCTGAACACTGAAGCTTTCTTT. This gives the protein CASSFTDLNTEAFF. The entire variable domain, with the rest obtained from reference TRBV28 and TRBJ1-1, is as follows: DVKVTQSSRYLVKRTGEKVFLECVQDMDHENMFWYRQDPGLGLRLIYFSYDVKMKEKGDIPEGYSVSREKKERFSLILESASTNQTSMYLCASSFTDLNTEAFFGQGTRLTVV.

This clonotype was recorded many times. The J gene is TRBJ2-5, the V gene TRBV24-1, with D maybe TRBD2 (6 bases). The germline CDR1 and CDR2 sequences are KGHDR and SFDVKD. V lost 2 bases and J 5 bases, leaving 8 bases between the germline ends. The CDR3 has 13 amino acids. The CDR3 nucleotides are TGTGCCACCAGTGATTGGGGGGACGAGACCCAGTACTTC. Amino acids: CATSDWGDETQYF.

This clonotype was observed at least ten times. V gene TRBV3-1 combines with J gene TRBJ1-2; weak D call: TRBD1 (6 bases). The CDR3 length is 14 residues. The germline CDR1 and CDR2 sequences are LGHDT and YNNKEL (reference sequence). The V end was cut by 4 bases, the J end by 6 bases, with 15 bases between. CDR3 in DNA: TGTGCCAGCAGCCCGCTACGGGGGCATAATGGCTACACCTTC. Its translation: CASSPLRGHNGYTF.

This clonotype was counted ten times or more. The chain joins TRBV12-3 or TRBV12-4 to TRBJ2-5; possibly TRBD2 for D (7 bases). The CDR3 consists of 14 residues. V gave up 4 bases and J gave up 5 bases, with 14 bases separating them. CDR3 DNA: TGTGCCAGCAGTTCCTCGGGGGGCTGGGAGACCCAGTACTTC. This gives the protein CASSSSGGWETQYF.

This clonotype was detected ten times or more. Mismatch with germline at one junction end may stem from a read error. The chain recombines TRBV3-1 with TRBJ2-2; D perhaps matches TRBD2 (5 bases). The CDR3 runs 15 residues. Germline V gene sequence: CDR1 LGHDT, CDR2 YNNKEL (reference sequence). CDR3 sequence: CASRQGLEGPGELFF. CDR3 coding DNA: TGTGCCAGCAGACAAGGACTTGAGGGCCCCGGGGAGCTGTTTTTT.

Regarding this clonotype: The CDR3 end shows no conserved phenylalanine or tryptophan, and so a read error is likely. The chain carries TRBV19 and TRBJ2-1; D is perhaps TRBD2 (6 bases). The CDR3 is 18 amino acids. Germline-derived CDR1 and CDR2 are LNHDA and SQIVND (reference sequence). V gave up 0 bases and J gave up 5 bases, with 20 bases separating them. The CDR3 coding sequence is TGTGCCAGTAGTATAGATCCCCTATGGGCGGGACGGAACAATGAGCAGTTCCTC. Amino acid sequence: CASSIDPLWAGRNNEQFL.

On this clonotype: A read error may explain this, as a much larger clone is one base away. CDR3 loop: CASRPTSYSNQPQHF. As DNA, the CDR3 is TGTGCCAGCAGGCCCACATCGTATAGCAATCAGCCCCAGCATTTT. The rearrangement uses TRBV6-2 or TRBV6-3 and TRBJ1-5; D remains ambiguous. CDR1 is MNHEY, CDR2 SVGEGT, per germline. The CDR3 spans 15 residues. Trimming took 6 bases from V and 0 from J, leaving 12 bases between them.

This clonotype was found many times. The V gene is TRBV12-3 or TRBV12-4, the J gene TRBJ1-2; D might be TRBD1 (6 bases). The CDR3 loop spans 13 amino acids. The V and J ends lost 1 base and 8 bases respectively, with 11 bases between them. CDR3 DNA: TGTGCCAGCAGTTTAGGGACAGACGGCGGCTACACCTTC. Residues: CASSLGTDGGYTF.

In its sample, this clonotype was seen many times. V and J are TRBV18 and TRBJ2-1, with TRBD2 matching 13 bases. Germline CDR1 KGHSH, CDR2 LQKENI. Trimming took 2 bases from V and 6 from J; bases not matched to a gene: 4. The CDR3 runs 16 residues. This chain's CDR3 is CASSPYGTSGINEQFF. CDR3 sequence (DNA): TGTGCCAGCTCACCATACGGGACTAGCGGGATCAATGAGCAGTTCTTC.

In this sample, this clonotype turned up many times. The J gene is TRBJ2-1, the V gene TRBV7-2; 16 bases align to TRBD2. Germline V CDR1 and CDR2: SGHTA, FQGNSA. CDR3 length: 19 residues. V shed 5 bases and J 7 bases; nucleotides not matched to a gene: 14. For the CDR3, the DNA is TGTGCCAGCAGCATACGCCAGGGACTAGCGGGGGGGCCAGTTAATGAGCAGTTCTTC. It is translated as CASSIRQGLAGGPVNEQFF.

The chain is built from TRBV6-1 and TRBJ2-1; 7 bases align to TRBD2. J was trimmed by 4 bases and V by 10 bases; bases with no gene match: 1. The CDR3 covers 11 residues. CDR1 and CDR2 (germline): MNHNS, SASEGT. The CDR3 DNA follows: TGTGCCACCGGGAGGTACAATGAGCAGTTCTTC. Encoded protein: CATGRYNEQFF.

Many counts were recorded for this clonotype. The chain recombines TRBV6-6 with TRBJ1-6, with D hard to call. CDR1 and CDR2 (germline): MNHNY, SVGAGI (reference sequence). Trimming took off 0 bases at V and 0 bases at J, with 9 bases between the two ends. The length of the CDR3 is 17 residues. The CDR3 DNA reads TGTGCCAGCAGTTACTCTGGAGCGAGCTCCTATAATTCACCCCTCCACTTT. Protein sequence: CASSYSGASSYNSPLHF.

This rearrangement joins TRBV19 to TRBJ1-2; maybe TRBD1 (5 bases). Looked up from germline, CDR1 is LNHDA and CDR2 is SQIVND (reference sequence). The CDR3 loop spans 14 amino acids. Trimming stripped 9 bases from V and 2 bases from J, with 16 bases between. CDR3 bases: TGTGCCAGCAGGGTCGCTGCTGGGAACTATGGCTACACCTTC. Its protein is CASRVAAGNYGYTF.

The table lists this clonotype with many counts. The genes are TRBV9 and TRBJ2-7, with a tentative D call TRBD1 (6 bases). The CDR3 covers 15 residues. Trimming shortened V by 0 bases and J by 5 bases, and 15 bases separated the two germline ends. CDR1 is SGDLS and CDR2 is YYNGEE in the germline V gene. The CDR3 sequence: CASSVAGVYRDEQYF. CDR3 bases: TGTGCCAGCAGCGTAGCAGGGGTCTATCGGGACGAGCAGTACTTC.

Many counts were recorded for this clonotype. The chain carries TRBV18 and TRBJ1-2, with TRBD1 as a possible D gene (6 bases). This CDR3 is 15 amino acids long. Trimming cost V 2 bases and J 2 bases, with 12 bases left between them. In germline, CDR1 is KGHSH, CDR2 LQKENI. The CDR3 bases are TGTGCCAGCTCACCAGTTTGGCAGGGGAACTATGGCTACACCTTC. Translation: CASSPVWQGNYGYTF.

This clonotype was recorded at least ten times. One junction end disagrees with the germline gene, perhaps due to a read error. The rearrangement links TRBV7-7 to TRBJ2-5; 7 nucleotides align to TRBD1. This CDR3 is 15 amino acids long. Germline values: CDR1 SSHAT, CDR2 FNYEAQ (reference sequence). Here the CDR3 DNA reads TGTGCTAGCAGCTTGATGAGGACAGGACAAGAGACCCAGTACTTC. This encodes CASSLMRTGQETQYF.

This clonotype has more than one count but fewer than ten. The V and J genes are TRBV28 and TRBJ2-3; D not certain. Germline CDR1 MDHEN, CDR2 SYDVKM. Trimming stripped 6 bases from V and 4 bases from J, with 17 bases between. The CDR3 is 15 amino acids. The DNA of the CDR3 is TGTGCCAGCAGCCCCGCGGTCCCCGGCGCAGATACGCAGTATTTT. This codes for CASSPAVPGADTQYF.

This clonotype was found a few times. V usage is TRBV5-5 and J usage is TRBJ2-1; D is ambiguous. In germline, CDR1 is SGHKS, CDR2 YYEKEE (reference sequence). CDR3 length: 15 residues. V lost 4 bases, J lost 1 base, and 12 bases lay in between. CDR3 bases: TGTGCCAGCAGCCCCGTTCCGGTGTCCTACAATGAGCAGTTCTTC. Encoded protein: CASSPVPVSYNEQFF.

This clonotype has more than one count but fewer than ten. Since a much larger clone is just one base distant, this may be a read error. This chain connects TRBV2 to TRBJ1-1; D is uncertain. Looked up from germline, CDR1 is SNHLY and CDR2 is FYNNEI. V dropped 6 bases and J dropped 12 bases, with 14 bases sitting between them. The CDR3 totals 11 residues. The CDR3 here is CASRPIERTFF. CDR3 DNA: TGTGCCAGCAGACCGATAGAAAGGACTTTCTTT.

This clonotype occurred many times. The CDR3 DNA follows: TGTGCCAGCAGTCTGGGACAGGGGACCTTCACCGGGGAGCTGTTTTTT. Protein sequence: CASSLGQGTFTGELFF. The chain is built from TRBV12-3 or TRBV12-4 and TRBJ2-2, with TRBD1 identical over 10 bases. This CDR3 has 16 residues. Trimming at V came to 5 bases and at J to 4 bases, leaving 7 bases not matched to a gene.

The chain joins TRBV20-1 to TRBJ2-5; D gene unclear. Germline assignment: CDR1 DFQATT and CDR2 SNEGSKA (reference sequence). V lost 0 bases, J lost 2 bases, and 10 bases lay in between. The CDR3 is 14 amino acids. The CDR3 sequence: CSAREAIRQETQYF. CDR3 sequence (DNA): TGCAGTGCTAGAGAGGCTATCCGGCAAGAGACCCAGTACTTC.

This clonotype was picked up many times. The CDR3 DNA reads TGCAGTGCTAGCGAGGACCCCTTCAAGATGAACACTGAAGCTTTCTTT. Its translation is CSASEDPFKMNTEAFF. This sequence joins TRBV20-1 and TRBJ1-1; unclear D gene. The germline CDR1 and CDR2 sequences are DFQATT and SNEGSKA (reference sequence). The CDR3 has 16 residues. V lost 3 bases and J 0 bases, leaving 17 bases between the germline ends.

In regard to this clonotype: Since a much larger clone is just one base distant, this may be a read error. The chain links TRBV12-3 or TRBV12-4 to TRBJ1-2; D unresolved. V lost 0 bases to trimming and J lost 4 bases, with 15 bases between them. This CDR3 region has 16 residues. CDR3 nucleotide sequence: TGTGCCAGCAGTTTAGCCCGAACCATTGGCCTCTATGGCTACACCTTC. Translation: CASSLARTIGLYGYTF.

This clonotype was recorded many times. The genes are TRBV7-9 and TRBJ2-3; no reliable D call. The V and J ends lost 3 bases and 2 bases respectively, with 6 bases between them. CDR1 is SEHNR, CDR2 FQNEAQ, per germline (reference sequence). This CDR3 has 13 amino acids. CDR3 DNA sequence: TGTGCCAGCAGCTTTGGTGCCACAGATACGCAGTATTTT. Translation gives CASSFGATDTQYF.

The chain uses TRBV12-3 or TRBV12-4 and TRBJ1-2, with TRBD1 as a possible D gene (5 bases). The CDR3 totals 14 residues. V was shortened by 5 bases and J by 4 bases, with 14 bases between the two germline ends. The chain's CDR3 is CASSHDRAFYGYTF. The CDR3 region has the DNA TGTGCCAGCAGTCACGACAGAGCTTTCTATGGCTACACCTTC.

The chain has TRBV6-2 or TRBV6-3 and TRBJ1-5; 8 bases match TRBD1. Germline V gives CDR1 MNHEY, CDR2 SVGEGT. The CDR3 consists of 14 residues. Trimming at V came to 5 bases and at J to 4 bases, leaving 4 bases not matched to a gene. The CDR3 nucleotides are TGTGCCAGCAGTGGGGACAGGCATAATCAGCCCCAGCATTTT. This sequence encodes CASSGDRHNQPQHF.

The chain couples TRBV6-4 to TRBJ1-5; 10 bases line up with TRBD1. Germline values: CDR1 MRHNA, CDR2 SNTAGT. The CDR3 is made up of 19 amino acids. V lost 1 base and J lost 4; bases outside the gene matches: 13. The CDR3 region is CASSDFGVWGQGMNQPQHF. As DNA, the CDR3 is TGTGCCAGCAGTGACTTTGGAGTTTGGGGACAGGGGATGAATCAGCCCCAGCATTTT.

This clonotype has ten or more counts. The chain combines TRBV6-1 with TRBJ2-5; D ambiguous. Germline V lookup: CDR1 MNHNS, CDR2 SASEGT. CDR3 length: 13 residues. Trimming pared 6 bases from V and 5 bases from J, leaving 13 bases between. The CDR3 loop is CASRRSGEETQYF. The CDR3 DNA reads as TGTGCCAGCAGGCGGTCGGGCGAGGAGACCCAGTACTTC.

The chain is built from TRBV19 and TRBJ2-7, with no clear D. Trimming pared 3 bases from V and 5 bases from J, leaving 11 bases between. This CDR3 has 13 amino acids. Germline V gives CDR1 LNHDA, CDR2 SQIVND (reference sequence). The CDR3, as DNA: TGTGCCAGTAGTATTTGGGGTGCCAACGAGCAGTACTTC. Protein: CASSIWGANEQYF. Full variable domain (missing parts from reference TRBV19 and TRBJ2-7): DGGITQSPKYLFRKEGQNVTLSCEQNLNHDAMYWYRQDPGQGLRLIYYSQIVNDFQKGDIAEGYSVSREKKESFPLTVTSAQKNPTAFYLCASSIWGANEQYFGPGTRLTVT.